The next 5 T cell receptor beta chains were all read from a single sample in a study of somatic mutations in cytotoxic T cells in rheumatoid arthritis. The repertoire was sequenced with immunoSEQ multiplex PCR; TCRdb's copy has only in-frame clones and lacks some. This sample has under 20,000 clones, with 85% found just once. The sequenced sample was CD8+ T cells sorted from blood. These receptors originate from a woman in her thirties or forties with rheumatoid arthritis.

The chain employs TRBV7-6 and TRBJ1-1; D gene uncertain. Germline lookup yields CDR1 SGHVS and CDR2 FNYEAQ. This CDR3 has 17 amino acids. V lost 1 base to trimming and J lost 1 base, with 16 bases between them. For the CDR3, the DNA is TGTGCCAGCAGCTTAGGGAGTTTGCTTGGCGGGAACACTGAAGCTTTCTTT. Amino acids: CASSLGSLLGGNTEAFF.

The chain employs TRBV7-7 and TRBJ2-1, with a tentative D call TRBD2 (6 bases). V was trimmed by 4 bases and J by 7 bases, leaving 14 bases between them. This CDR3 has 14 residues. CDR1 SSHAT and CDR2 FNYEAQ come from the germline V gene (reference sequence). This chain's CDR3 is CASSYQAGSNEQFF. The CDR3 DNA sequence: TGTGCCAGCAGCTACCAAGCGGGCTCAAATGAGCAGTTCTTC.

The chain has TRBV4-1 and TRBJ1-1, with unresolved D. V was shortened by 1 base and J by 3 bases, with 6 bases between the two germline ends. CDR1 and CDR2 from the germline V gene are MGHRA and YSYEKL. This CDR3 region has 13 residues. CDR3 sequence: CASSQVQYTEAFF. The CDR3 DNA is TGCGCCAGCAGCCAAGTCCAGTACACTGAAGCTTTCTTT.

This clone has a single count. The gene calls are TRBV9 and TRBJ1-2; weak D call: TRBD1 (5 bases). The CDR3 has 14 residues. V dropped 0 bases and J dropped 5 bases, with 11 bases sitting between them. The germline CDR1 and CDR2 sequences are SGDLS and YYNGEE. The CDR3, as DNA: TGTGCCAGCAGCGTAGGGGGGGGGAGTTATGGCTACACCTTC. It translates to CASSVGGGSYGYTF.

The rearrangement links TRBV13 to TRBJ1-2; 7 positions agree with TRBD1. Trimming cost V 4 bases and J 3 bases; bases outside gene matches: 2. The CDR3 consists of 13 residues. CDR1 is PRHDT and CDR2 is FYEKMQ in the germline V gene (reference sequence). DNA of the CDR3: TGTGCCAGCAGCTATGGACAGGACTATGGCTACACCTTC. It encodes CASSYGQDYGYTF.